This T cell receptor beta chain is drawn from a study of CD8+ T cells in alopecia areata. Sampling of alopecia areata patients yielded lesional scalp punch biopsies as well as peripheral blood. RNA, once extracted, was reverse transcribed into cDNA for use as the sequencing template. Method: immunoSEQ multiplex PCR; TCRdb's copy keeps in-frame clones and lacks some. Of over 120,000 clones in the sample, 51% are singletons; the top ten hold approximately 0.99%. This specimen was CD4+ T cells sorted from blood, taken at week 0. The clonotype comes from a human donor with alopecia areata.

CDR3 loop: CASSYSGLSGGYTF. The DNA for the CDR3 is TGTGCCAGCAGTTACTCGGGGCTCTCGGGAGGCTACACCTTC. The V and J genes are TRBV6-5 and TRBJ1-2; the D gene is possibly TRBD1 (5 bases). The CDR3 runs 14 residues. The V and J ends lost 0 bases and 8 bases respectively, with 13 bases between them. CDR1 and CDR2 from the germline V gene are MNHEY and SVGAGI.